What follows are 12 T cell receptor beta chains derived from one specimen sequenced in a study of TIL therapy for anti-PD-1-resistant metastatic lung cancer. This was the immunoSEQ v3 assay. TCRdb keeps only in-frame clones here, not all; method: immunoSEQ multiplex PCR. In the table there are about 19,000 clones, roughly 79% of which are singletons. Described time point: pre-treatment sample, taken before nivolumab and TIL therapy. Sequencing used blood, obtained at baseline. The receptors were sampled from a person aged 25-80 years with non-small cell lung cancer.

The chain links TRBV19 to TRBJ2-5, with TRBD1 as a possible D gene (6 bases). The CDR3 length is 15 residues. Trimming removed 3 bases from V and 3 bases from J, with 14 bases in between. Germline CDR1 is LNHDA and CDR2 is SQIVND (reference sequence). This CDR3 reads CASSMQTGSEETQYF. The CDR3 region has the DNA TGTGCCAGTAGTATGCAAACAGGGAGCGAAGAGACCCAGTACTTC.

V is TRBV30 and J is TRBJ2-7; D perhaps matches TRBD1 (6 bases). CDR3 length: 13 residues. The germline V gene encodes CDR1 GTSNPN and CDR2 SVGIG (reference sequence). V lost 4 bases and J 4 bases, leaving 14 bases between the germline ends. CDR3 region: CAWNPGTSYEQYF. CDR3 DNA: TGTGCCTGGAACCCCGGGACATCATACGAGCAGTACTTC.

V usage is TRBV19 and J usage is TRBJ2-7; the match to TRBD2 covers 9 bases. Germline trimming cut 4 bases from V and 6 bases from J; bases unmatched to any gene: 13. Looked up from germline, CDR1 is LNHDA and CDR2 is SQIVND (reference sequence). The CDR3 consists of 16 residues. The CDR3 spells CASSSQRGLARGEQYF. The CDR3, as DNA: TGTGCCAGTAGTAGCCAGCGGGGACTAGCAAGAGGCGAGCAGTACTTC.

This sequence joins TRBV20-1 and TRBJ2-3, with 7 nucleotides matching TRBD1. Germline V lookup: CDR1 DFQATT, CDR2 SNEGSKA (reference sequence). The V segment lost 6 bases and the J segment 14 bases; nucleotides outside the gene matches: 11. The CDR3 loop spans 11 amino acids. CDR3 loop: CSAARDRARYF. The DNA for the CDR3 is TGCAGTGCCGCCCGGGACAGAGCTAGGTATTTT.

The V gene is TRBV10-1, the J gene TRBJ2-3, with D possibly TRBD1 on 5 matching bases. CDR1 WNHNN and CDR2 SYGVQD come from the germline V gene (reference sequence). The CDR3 contains 13 residues. Trimming stripped 9 bases from V and 1 base from J, with 11 bases between. The chain's CDR3 is CARSQGCTDTQYF. The DNA of the CDR3 is TGCGCCAGATCCCAGGGTTGCACAGATACGCAGTATTTT.

The V gene is TRBV6-5, the J gene TRBJ1-2; 10 positions agree with TRBD1. Germline lookup yields CDR1 MNHEY and CDR2 SVGAGI. Trimming removed 4 bases from V and 2 bases from J; junction bases left unmatched: 4. The length of the CDR3 is 15 residues. CDR3 amino acids: CASSLGQGLNYGYTF. The CDR3 DNA reads as TGTGCCAGCAGTTTGGGACAGGGGCTCAACTATGGCTACACCTTC.

This chain links TRBV7-9 with TRBJ2-4; 10 bases map to TRBD1. Germline V gene lookup returns CDR1 SEHNR and CDR2 FQNEAQ (reference sequence). The CDR3 spans 16 residues. Trimming cost V 5 bases and J 7 bases; bases outside gene matches: 11. The CDR3 loop is CASSARDRGPWNIQYF. The CDR3 DNA reads TGTGCCAGCAGCGCCCGGGACAGGGGCCCTTGGAACATTCAGTACTTC.

The chain uses TRBV5-6 and TRBJ2-7; D is ambiguous. The CDR3 consists of 12 residues. V lost 0 bases and J 11 bases, leaving 12 bases between the germline ends. The germline CDR1 and CDR2 sequences are SGHDT and YYEEEE. CDR3 DNA sequence: TGTGCCAGCAGCTTGGTCGCTGGGAATGAGTACTTC. Encoded protein: CASSLVAGNEYF.

This clone was seen once. This rearrangement joins TRBV30 to TRBJ2-2, with D hard to call. V gave up 4 bases and J gave up 2 bases, with 11 bases separating them. The CDR3 is 14 residues long. CDR1 and CDR2 from the germline V gene are GTSNPN and SVGIG (reference sequence). The CDR3 is CAWTTGRNTGELFF. CDR3 coding DNA: TGTGCCTGGACCACCGGCAGAAACACCGGGGAGCTGTTTTTT. Complete variable domain (other parts from reference TRBV30 and TRBJ2-2): SQTIHQWPATLVQPVGSPLSLECTVEGTSNPNLYWYRQAAGRGLQLLFYSVGIGQISSEVPQNLSASRPQDRQFILSSKKLLLSDSGFYLCAWTTGRNTGELFFGEGSRLTVL.

The chain links TRBV7-2 to TRBJ2-1; maybe TRBD2 (5 bases). Germline lookup yields CDR1 SGHTA and CDR2 FQGNSA. This CDR3 spans 14 amino acids. V was cut by 5 bases and J by 9 bases, with 17 bases left in between. CDR3 nucleotide sequence: TGTGCCAGCAGCCCCGCAGGACTTATAATTGAGCAGTTCTTC. Translation: CASSPAGLIIEQFF.

The rearrangement uses TRBV5-1 and TRBJ2-3; unclear D gene. The CDR3 covers 14 residues. Trimming shortened V by 7 bases and J by 2 bases, and 14 bases separated the two germline ends. The V gene's germline CDR1 is SGHRS and CDR2 YFSETQ. The CDR3 reads CASQARVYTDTQYF. The CDR3 DNA follows: TGCGCCAGCCAGGCGAGAGTATACACAGATACGCAGTATTTT.

The rearrangement links TRBV15 to TRBJ1-5, with D possibly matching TRBD1 (6 bases). The V and J ends lost 0 bases and 7 bases respectively, with 13 bases between them. This CDR3 has 15 amino acids. From germline, CDR1 is LNHNV and CDR2 YYDKDF (reference sequence). CDR3 DNA sequence: TGTGCCACCAGCAGAGATCGGGGGGGCTGGCAGCCCCAGCATTTT. This codes for CATSRDRGGWQPQHF.